This T cell receptor beta chain comes out of a study of OX40 agonist ivuxolimab in advanced cancers. Turning to the study itself: Patients were given ivuxolimab, an antibody that agonizes OX40 (CD134). Partial responses were achieved by three patients: one hepatocellular carcinoma, two cutaneous melanoma. Broader study findings: Both CD4+ and CD8+ T cell populations in blood had undergone clonal expansion by week 6 at 0.1 to 3.0 mg/kg.

Data came from immunoSEQ multiplex PCR; TCRdb stores just in-frame clones and leaves some out. The sample includes about 70,000 clones, 70% to 90% of them seen just once. As for this clone: Its specificity is unknown.

V trimming: 4 bases; J trimming: 4 bases; junction bases outside the gene matches: 10. The CDR3 has 17 residues. In germline, CDR1 is SGHRS, CDR2 YFSETQ. The TCR comes from an adult with an advanced solid tumor such as melanoma, head and neck, liver or kidney cancer. The material sequenced was CD4+ or CD8+ T cells sorted from blood, taken in a trial of the OX40 agonist ivuxolimab. The gene calls are TRBV5-1 and TRBJ2-3; 12 nucleotides match TRBD2. The CDR3 sequence is CASSVSTSGSGADTQYF. The CDR3 DNA reads as TGCGCCAGCAGCGTCTCGACTAGCGGGAGTGGGGCAGATACGCAGTATTTT.